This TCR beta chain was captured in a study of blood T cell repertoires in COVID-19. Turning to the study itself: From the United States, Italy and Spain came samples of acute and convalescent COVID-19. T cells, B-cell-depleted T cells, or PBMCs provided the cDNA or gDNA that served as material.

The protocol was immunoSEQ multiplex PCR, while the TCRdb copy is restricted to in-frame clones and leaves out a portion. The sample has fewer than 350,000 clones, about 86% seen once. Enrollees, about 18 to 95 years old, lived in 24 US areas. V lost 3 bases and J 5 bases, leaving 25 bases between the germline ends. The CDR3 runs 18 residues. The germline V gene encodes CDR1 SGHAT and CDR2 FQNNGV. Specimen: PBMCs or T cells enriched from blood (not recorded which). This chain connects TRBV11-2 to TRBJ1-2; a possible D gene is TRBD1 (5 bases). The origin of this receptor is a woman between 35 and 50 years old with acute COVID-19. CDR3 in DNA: TGTGCCAGCAGCTTCGATAACTATATGGGCCAGGGAGGTTATGGCTACACCTTC. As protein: CASSFDNYMGQGGYGYTF.